The 13 T cell receptor beta chains presented below share a single source sample, sequenced in a study of PD-L1 blockade in urothelial cancer (dated by TCRdb to the late 2010s). Library method: the immunoSEQ multiplex PCR assay. What TCRdb holds here is the immuneACCESS table cut down to in-frame rearrangements. Part of the clones is not present; checked against another copy, under half of the missing clones reflect an unresolved V gene, and the others are unexplained. This sample has tens of thousands of clones in its table, and approximately 85% of those were observed once. Of the sample, more than 9% is held by the ten largest clones. The time point label here, explained by the study, means: pretreatment peripheral blood. The sequencing here drew on PBMCs, taken around atezolizumab (anti-PD-L1) treatment. Receptor source: a man between 65 and 85 years old with urothelial cancer.

This clone was observed once. J is TRBJ2-7 and V is TRBV15; D may be TRBD1 (7 bases). Germline assignment: CDR1 LNHNV and CDR2 YYDKDF (reference sequence). V dropped 5 bases and J dropped 1 base, with 15 bases sitting between them. This CDR3 region has 15 residues. For the CDR3, the DNA is TGTGCCACCAGCGTCGCGGGACAGCGATCCTACGAGCAGTACTTC. This codes for CATSVAGQRSYEQYF.

This chain joins TRBV11-2 and TRBJ2-7, with 10 positions matching TRBD1. The CDR3 length is 13 residues. From germline, CDR1 is SGHAT and CDR2 FQNNGV. J gave up 3 bases and V 6 bases, and 2 bases lay outside the gene matches. Written as DNA, the CDR3 is TGTGCCAGCAGACGGACAGGGGGCTACGAGCAGTACTTC. It yields the protein CASRRTGGYEQYF.

V gene TRBV6-1 combines with J gene TRBJ2-6; no reliable D call. Per germline, CDR1 MNHNS and CDR2 SASEGT. The CDR3 contains 15 residues. The germline V and J ends were trimmed by 6 bases and 0 bases, with 9 bases remaining between them. For the CDR3, the DNA is TGTGCCAGCAGACTCGACAACTCTGGGGCCAACGTCCTGACTTTC. It yields the protein CASRLDNSGANVLTF.

V gene TRBV19 combines with J gene TRBJ1-2; D is perhaps TRBD1 (5 bases). Per germline, CDR1 LNHDA and CDR2 SQIVND (reference sequence). Trimming took off 3 bases at V and 2 bases at J, with 22 bases between the two ends. This CDR3 contains 18 residues. The CDR3 spells CASSMQGSPTHPNYGYTF. CDR3 coding DNA: TGTGCCAGTAGTATGCAGGGAAGCCCAACTCACCCCAACTATGGCTACACCTTC.

This sequence joins TRBV5-1 and TRBJ2-1; TRBD2 is a possible D gene (6 bases). The CDR3 runs to 15 residues. Germline loops: CDR1 SGHRS, CDR2 YFSETQ. V lost 5 bases to trimming and J lost 6 bases, with 18 bases between them. The CDR3 nucleotides are TGCGCCAGCAGAACGGACTACAGCACGAGCAATGAGCAGTTCTTC. Translation: CASRTDYSTSNEQFF.

The J gene is TRBJ2-1, the V gene TRBV29-1; TRBD2 might be the D (5 bases). V was cut by 2 bases and J by 7 bases, with 9 bases left in between. Germline CDR1 SQVTM, CDR2 ANQGSEA. The CDR3 runs 12 residues. CDR3 bases: TGCAGCGTTGAACGGGGAATAAATGAGCAGTTCTTC. This codes for CSVERGINEQFF.

The chain combines TRBV18 with TRBJ1-4; 8 nucleotides agree with TRBD1. Trimming removed 1 base from V and 7 bases from J; junction bases left unmatched: 5. This CDR3 region has 15 residues. Germline assignment: CDR1 KGHSH and CDR2 LQKENI. The CDR3 protein is CASSPQDRDREKLFF. The DNA for the CDR3 is TGTGCCAGCTCACCACAGGACAGGGATCGTGAAAAACTGTTTTTT.

The rearrangement joins TRBV5-6 to TRBJ2-3; 7 nucleotides match TRBD1. The V segment lost 1 base and the J segment 9 bases; nucleotides outside the gene matches: 23. Germline V gene data show CDR1 as SGHDT and CDR2 as YYEEEE. CDR3 size: 19 residues. The chain's CDR3 is CASSLFGVWGTDRILTQYF. DNA of the CDR3: TGTGCCAGCAGCTTGTTTGGGGTGTGGGGGACAGATCGTATCCTCACGCAGTATTTT.

This chain joins TRBV7-9 and TRBJ2-7, with no clear D. Looked up from germline, CDR1 is SEHNR and CDR2 is FQNEAQ (reference sequence). The CDR3 contains 11 residues. With 6 bases removed from V and 4 bases from J, the gap between germline ends came to 7 bases. The CDR3 DNA reads as TGTGCCAGCAGGGGCCTTTACGAGCAGTACTTC. Translating it yields CASRGLYEQYF.

The chain links TRBV19 to TRBJ2-2; a weak D match, TRBD1 (6 bases). Germline V gene data show CDR1 as LNHDA and CDR2 as SQIVND (reference sequence). V gave up 7 bases and J gave up 11 bases, with 20 bases separating them. The CDR3 sequence is 14 residues long. For the CDR3, the DNA is TGTGCCAGTATATCACAGGGTCTGGATAGAGAGCTGTTTTTT. Its translation is CASISQGLDRELFF. Together with reference TRBV19 and TRBJ2-2, the CDR3 gives the full variable domain: DGGITQSPKYLFRKEGQNVTLSCEQNLNHDAMYWYRQDPGQGLRLIYYSQIVNDFQKGDIAEGYSVSREKKESFPLTVTSAQKNPTAFYLCASISQGLDRELFFGEGSRLTVL.

The chain joins TRBV2 to TRBJ1-2; D not resolved. The CDR3 covers 21 residues. The V gene's germline CDR1 is SNHLY and CDR2 FYNNEI. The V gene lost 7 bases and the J gene lost 0 bases, with 33 bases spanning the gap. The CDR3 coding sequence is TGTGCCAGCACCCCCGGAGGTATCCCCCCAGTTCGGAGTGCGGCTAACTATGGCTACACCTTC. This translates into CASTPGGIPPVRSAANYGYTF.

A few counts support this clone. This chain uses TRBV30 with TRBJ2-4; a weak D match, TRBD1 (6 bases). The germline V gene encodes CDR1 GTSNPN and CDR2 SVGIG (reference sequence). CDR3 length: 14 amino acids. V gave up 0 bases and J gave up 8 bases, with 14 bases separating them. The CDR3 region has the DNA TGTGCCTGGAGTGTACAGGGTTGGCGGGACATTCAGTACTTC. Translating gives CAWSVQGWRDIQYF.

The chain uses TRBV19 and TRBJ2-4, with 7 positions matching TRBD2. V was clipped by 4 bases and J by 8 bases; unmatched bases: 5. This CDR3 contains 13 residues. CDR1 LNHDA and CDR2 SQIVND come from the germline V gene (reference sequence). The CDR3 nucleotides read TGTGCCAGTAGTAAGATGGGGGGGGACATTCAGTACTTC. Its translation: CASSKMGGDIQYF.